Sequencing of this TCR beta chain was carried out in a study of early T cells in non-severe SARS-CoV-2 infection. Overall study: Chains were not paired, and sequencing was done on bulk RNA from unsorted whole blood.

V was pared by 8 bases and J by 6 bases, with 12 bases between. Germline V gene lookup returns CDR1 MNHNY and CDR2 SVGAGI (reference sequence). The CDR3 totals 12 residues. This clonotype was picked up many times. Each cDNA molecule carried a unique molecular identifier. Via MiXCR, TCRdb re-called the 5' RACE reads, giving one row per CDR3 protein. The sample has over 20,000 distinct CDR3 sequences, around 4.8% seen once; the top ten hold 5.3%. This rearrangement joins TRBV6-6 to TRBJ2-3; a weak D match, TRBD1 (6 bases). This TCR derives from an adult who was a healthcare worker with PCR-confirmed SARS-CoV-2 infection or an uninfected control (not recorded which). Material: whole blood. The CDR3 loop reads CASSSQGDTQYF. The DNA for the CDR3 is TGTGCCAGCTCCTCCCAGGGGGATACGCAGTATTTT.